A selection of T cell receptor beta chains follows, all from one sample in a study of identical twins. TCRdb ran MiXCR on the 5' RACE reads and lists one entry per CDR3 protein. The repertoire holds about 240,000 distinct CDR3 sequences, roughly 10% seen once, with about 9% in the top ten. Sequences were obtained from memory T cells sorted from blood. These receptors all stem from a man aged 45-65 years in good health. The CDR3 runs from the conserved cysteine through the conserved F or W. D genes are given only for firm matches. Clone size, where shown, is once, few, many, or a class for clones that have expanded.

TRBV20-1	13	TRBJ1-1	many	NA	CSARRDPNTEAFF	TGCAGTGCTCGCCGTGACCCGAACACTGAAGCTTTCTTT
TRBV11-2	15	TRBJ1-2	many	TRBD1	CASSLALGQGYGYTF	TGTGCCAGCAGCTTAGCTCTGGGACAGGGCTATGGCTACACCTTC
TRBV3-1	14	TRBJ2-5	many	TRBD2	CASSPSGTTETQYF	TGTGCCAGCAGTCCTTCCGGGACTACTGAGACCCAGTACTTC
TRBV6-7	19	TRBJ2-1	NA	TRBD2	CASSYLTPPELAGVDEQFF	TGTGCCAGCAGTTACTTGACACCTCCGGAACTAGCGGGAGTGGATGAGCAGTTCTTC
TRBV20-1	15	TRBJ1-6	NA	TRBD1	CSARPTGVDNSPLHF	TGCAGTGCTAGACCGACAGGGGTTGACAATTCACCCCTCCACTTT
TRBV12-3/TRBV12-4	15	TRBJ2-4	few	NA	CASSLAGLAKNIQYF	TGTGCCAGCAGTTTAGCCGGGTTAGCCAAAAACATTCAGTACTTC
TRBV29-1	16	TRBJ1-1	NA	NA	CSVEGGQPGMWTEAFF	TGCAGCGTTGAAGGTGGGCAGCCAGGGATGTGGACTGAAGCTTTCTTT
TRBV6-2/TRBV6-3	20	TRBJ2-2	many	TRBD2	CASSYSPWRLAGANTGELFF	TGTGCCAGCAGTTATAGCCCGTGGCGGCTAGCGGGGGCCAACACCGGGGAGCTGTTTTTT
TRBV20-1	14	TRBJ2-7	NA	TRBD1	CSARGDEAGGEQYF	TGCAGTGCTAGAGGAGATGAAGCAGGGGGCGAGCAGTACTTC
TRBV7-2	17	TRBJ1-3	NA	TRBD1	CASSLGQGARSGNTIYF	TGTGCCAGCAGCCTAGGACAGGGGGCACGATCTGGAAACACCATATATTTT
TRBV12-3/TRBV12-4	12	TRBJ2-1	NA	NA	CASSPGTHEQFF	TGTGCCAGCAGTCCAGGGACCCATGAGCAGTTCTTC
TRBV9	14	TRBJ2-3	NA	TRBD2	CASSPGLGTDTQYF	TGTGCCAGCAGTCCTGGACTAGGGACAGATACGCAGTATTTT
TRBV7-6	14	TRBJ2-7	few	TRBD2	CASSLTSVTYEQYF	TGTGCCAGCAGCTTAACTAGCGTCACCTACGAGCAGTACTTC
TRBV5-4	13	TRBJ1-2	NA	NA	CASSLGGNYSYTF	TGTGCCAGCAGCTTGGGAGGGAACTATAGCTACACCTTC
TRBV29-1	14	TRBJ2-5	many	NA	CSVEVTRGQETQYF	TGCAGCGTTGAAGTTACCAGGGGTCAAGAGACCCAGTACTTC
TRBV28	13	TRBJ2-3	few	NA	CASSTRLGDTQYF	TGTGCCAGCAGTACTCGACTTGGAGATACGCAGTATTTT
TRBV29-1	9	TRBJ1-1	NA	NA	CSVEEMGGF	TGCAGCGTTGAAGAGATGGGGGGATTT
TRBV5-1	15	TRBJ1-1	many	TRBD1	CASSLAGTVNTEAFF	TGCGCCAGCAGCTTAGCCGGGACAGTTAACACTGAAGCTTTCTTT
TRBV3-1	12	TRBJ2-3	many	NA	CASSQPADTQYF	TGTGCCAGCAGCCAACCCGCGGATACGCAGTATTTT
TRBV6-2/TRBV6-3	15	TRBJ2-4	many	TRBD2	CASRLRSGRGDIQYF	TGTGCCAGCAGACTGAGGTCGGGGAGGGGAGACATTCAGTACTTC
TRBV6-5	13	TRBJ1-1	NA	NA	CACSYSQGVKAFF	TGTGCCTGCAGTTACTCCCAGGGCGTGAAAGCTTTCTTT
TRBV20-1	14	TRBJ2-5	few	TRBD2	CSARLAGGGETQYF	TGCAGTGCCCGACTAGCGGGGGGTGGAGAGACCCAGTACTTC
TRBV29-1	15	TRBJ2-3	few	TRBD2	CSVSRGGTSTDTQYF	TGCAGCGTTTCCCGGGGGGGTACTAGCACAGATACGCAGTATTTT
TRBV20-1	13	TRBJ2-3	many	NA	CSAEVSSTDTQYF	TGCAGTGCCGAAGTCTCTAGCACAGATACGCAGTATTTT
TRBV4-3	15	TRBJ2-7	few	TRBD1	CASSHRGTGRNEQYF	TGCGCCAGCAGCCACCGAGGGACAGGGCGTAACGAGCAGTACTTC